This T cell receptor beta chain was obtained from a study of cytomegalovirus exposure and HLA in healthy donors. Whole-study results and caveats: V- and J-gene trimming of TCR beta was linked (in a later analysis) to a missense DCLRE1C variant.

V lost 3 bases and J lost 4, with 6 bases in between. The CDR3 has 12 residues. CDR1 and CDR2 from the germline V gene are KGHSH and LQKENI. The PCR was carried out with 60 Vbeta primers and 13 Jbeta primers. Methods used by the authors: In a later analysis, about 11 million of approximately 86 million unique beta chains occurred in at least two donors. Method: immunoSEQ multiplex PCR; TCRdb's copy keeps in-frame clones and lacks some. That table furnishes V, J and clone size, whereas the DNA furnished D and trimming. The top ten clones hold roughly a sixth of a sample with some 200,000 clones, around three quarters of them seen once. Comments on this clone: No antigen is known for it.

V is TRBV18 and J is TRBJ2-5; D is undetermined. The receptor comes from a man aged 40-49 years in good health and CMV-seronegative. The sequencing input was PBMCs. The CDR3 loop reads CASSPALETQYF. The CDR3 nucleotides are TGTGCCAGCTCACCGGCATTAGAGACCCAGTACTTC.